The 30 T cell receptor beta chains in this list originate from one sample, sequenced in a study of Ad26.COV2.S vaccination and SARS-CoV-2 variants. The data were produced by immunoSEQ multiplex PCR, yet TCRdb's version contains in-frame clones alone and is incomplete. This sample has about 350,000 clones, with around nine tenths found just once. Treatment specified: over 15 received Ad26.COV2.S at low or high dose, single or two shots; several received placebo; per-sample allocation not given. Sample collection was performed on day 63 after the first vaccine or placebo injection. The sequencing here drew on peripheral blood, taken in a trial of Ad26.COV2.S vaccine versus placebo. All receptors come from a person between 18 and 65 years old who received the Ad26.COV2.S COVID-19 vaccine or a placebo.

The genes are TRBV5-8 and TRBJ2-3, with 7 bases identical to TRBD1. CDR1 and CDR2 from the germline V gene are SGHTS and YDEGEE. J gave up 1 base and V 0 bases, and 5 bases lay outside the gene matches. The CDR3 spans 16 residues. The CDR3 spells CASSLGRGTGTDTQYF. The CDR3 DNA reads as TGTGCCAGCAGCTTGGGCAGGGGGACCGGCACAGATACGCAGTATTTT.

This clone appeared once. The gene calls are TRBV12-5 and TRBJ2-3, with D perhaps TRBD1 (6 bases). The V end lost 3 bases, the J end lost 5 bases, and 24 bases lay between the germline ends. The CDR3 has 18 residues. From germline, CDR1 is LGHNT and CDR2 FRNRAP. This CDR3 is CASGLIQKDSFIGDTQYF. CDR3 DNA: TGTGCTAGTGGTTTAATACAGAAGGACAGCTTTATCGGAGATACGCAGTATTTT.

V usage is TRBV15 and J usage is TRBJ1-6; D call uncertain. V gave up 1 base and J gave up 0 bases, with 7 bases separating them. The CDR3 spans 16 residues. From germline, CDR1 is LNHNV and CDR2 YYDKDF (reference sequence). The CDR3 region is CATSRVKSSYNSPLHF. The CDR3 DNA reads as TGTGCCACCAGCAGAGTGAAGAGCTCCTATAATTCACCCCTCCACTTT.

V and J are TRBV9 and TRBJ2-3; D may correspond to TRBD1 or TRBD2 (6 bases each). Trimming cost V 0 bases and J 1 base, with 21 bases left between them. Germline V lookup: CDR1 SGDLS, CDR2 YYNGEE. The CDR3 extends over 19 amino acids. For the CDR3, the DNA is TGTGCCAGCAGCGTAGGGCCGGGAGTAGGGGGAGGACGCACAGATACGCAGTATTTT. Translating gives CASSVGPGVGGGRTDTQYF. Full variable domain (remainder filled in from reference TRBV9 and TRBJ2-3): DSGVTQTPKHLITATGQRVTLRCSPRSGDLSVYWYQQSLDQGLQFLIQYYNGEERAKGNILERFSAQQFPDLHSELNLSSLELGDSALYFCASSVGPGVGGGRTDTQYFGPGTRLTVL.

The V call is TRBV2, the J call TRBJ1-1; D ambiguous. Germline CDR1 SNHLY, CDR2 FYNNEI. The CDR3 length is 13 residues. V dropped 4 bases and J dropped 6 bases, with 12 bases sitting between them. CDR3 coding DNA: TGTGCCAGCAGTGGGGTGGGTCGGGCTGAAGCTTTCTTT. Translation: CASSGVGRAEAFF.

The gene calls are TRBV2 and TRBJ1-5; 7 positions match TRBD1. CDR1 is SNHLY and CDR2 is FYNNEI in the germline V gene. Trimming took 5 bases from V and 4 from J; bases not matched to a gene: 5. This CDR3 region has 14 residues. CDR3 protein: CASSKQGVNQPQHF. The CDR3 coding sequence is TGTGCCAGCAGTAAGCAGGGGGTTAATCAGCCCCAGCATTTT.

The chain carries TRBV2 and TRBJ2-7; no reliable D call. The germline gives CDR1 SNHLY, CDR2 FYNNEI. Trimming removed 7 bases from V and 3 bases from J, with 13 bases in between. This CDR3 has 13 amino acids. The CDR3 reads CASNDGTYYEQYF. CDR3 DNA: TGTGCCAGCAACGATGGTACATACTACGAGCAGTACTTC. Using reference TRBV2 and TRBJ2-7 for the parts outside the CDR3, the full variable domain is EPEVTQTPSHQVTQMGQEVILRCVPISNHLYFYWYRQILGQKVEFLVSFYNNEISEKSEIFDDQFSVERPDGSNFTLKIRSTKLEDSAMYFCASNDGTYYEQYFGPGTRLTVT.

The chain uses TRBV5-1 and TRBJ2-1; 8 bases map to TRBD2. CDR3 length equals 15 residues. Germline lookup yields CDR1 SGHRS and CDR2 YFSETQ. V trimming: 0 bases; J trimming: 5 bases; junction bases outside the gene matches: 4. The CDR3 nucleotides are TGCGCCAGCAGCTTGGTGAGCGGGAGTAACAATGAGCAGTTCTTC. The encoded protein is CASSLVSGSNNEQFF. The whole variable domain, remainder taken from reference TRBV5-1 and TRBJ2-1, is KAGVTQTPRYLIKTRGQQVTLSCSPISGHRSVSWYQQTPGQGLQFLFEYFSETQRNKGNFPGRFSGRQFSNSRSEMNVSTLELGDSALYLCASSLVSGSNNEQFFGPGTRLTVL.

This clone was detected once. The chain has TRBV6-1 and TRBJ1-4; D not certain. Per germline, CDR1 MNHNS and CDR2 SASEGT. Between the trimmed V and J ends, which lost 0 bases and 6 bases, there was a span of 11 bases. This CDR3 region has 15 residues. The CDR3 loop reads CASSEAWQEDEKLFF. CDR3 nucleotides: TGTGCCAGCAGTGAAGCTTGGCAGGAGGATGAAAAACTGTTTTTT.

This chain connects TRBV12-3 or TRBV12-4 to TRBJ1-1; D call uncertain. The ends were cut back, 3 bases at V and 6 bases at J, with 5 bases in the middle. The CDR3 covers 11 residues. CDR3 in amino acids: CASSFEAEAFF. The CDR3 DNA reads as TGTGCCAGCAGTTTTGAGGCTGAAGCTTTCTTT.

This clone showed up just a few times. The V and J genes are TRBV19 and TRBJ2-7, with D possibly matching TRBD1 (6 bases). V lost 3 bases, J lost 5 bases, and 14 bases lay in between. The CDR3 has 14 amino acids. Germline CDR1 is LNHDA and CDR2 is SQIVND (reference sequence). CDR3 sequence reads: CASSMIVAGDEQYF. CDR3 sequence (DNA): TGTGCCAGTAGTATGATCGTTGCAGGGGACGAGCAGTACTTC.

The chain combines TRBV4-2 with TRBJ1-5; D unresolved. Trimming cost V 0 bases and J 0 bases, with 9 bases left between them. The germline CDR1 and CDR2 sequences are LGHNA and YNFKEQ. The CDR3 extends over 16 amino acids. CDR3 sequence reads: CASSQESMGSNQPQHF. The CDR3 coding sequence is TGTGCCAGCAGCCAAGAATCCATGGGTAGCAATCAGCCCCAGCATTTT.

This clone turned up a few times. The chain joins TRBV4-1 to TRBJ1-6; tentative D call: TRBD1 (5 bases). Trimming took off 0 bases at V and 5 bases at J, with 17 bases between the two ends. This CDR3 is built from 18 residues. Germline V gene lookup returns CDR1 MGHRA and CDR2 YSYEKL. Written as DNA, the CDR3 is TGCGCCAGCAGCCAAGAAGCCCTCTGGACAACTAATAATTCACCCCTCCACTTT. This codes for CASSQEALWTTNNSPLHF.

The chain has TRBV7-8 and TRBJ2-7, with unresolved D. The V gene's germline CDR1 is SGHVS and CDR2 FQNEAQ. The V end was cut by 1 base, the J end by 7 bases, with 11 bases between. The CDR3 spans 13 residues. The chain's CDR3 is CASSLGPMGEQYF. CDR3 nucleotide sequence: TGTGCCAGCAGCTTAGGCCCCATGGGAGAGCAGTACTTC.

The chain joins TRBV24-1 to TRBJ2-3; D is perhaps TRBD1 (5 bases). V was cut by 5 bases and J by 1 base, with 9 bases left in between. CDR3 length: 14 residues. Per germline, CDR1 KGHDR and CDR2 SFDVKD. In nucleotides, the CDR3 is TGTGCCACCAGTGGTTCGACAGGCACAGATACGCAGTATTTT. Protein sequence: CATSGSTGTDTQYF.

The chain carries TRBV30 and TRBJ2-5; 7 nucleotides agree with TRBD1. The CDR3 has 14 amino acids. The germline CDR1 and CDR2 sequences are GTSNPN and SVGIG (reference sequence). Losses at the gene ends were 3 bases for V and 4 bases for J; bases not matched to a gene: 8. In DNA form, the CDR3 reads TGTGCCTGGAGATCAGGGGCAGGGGGAGAGACCCAGTACTTC. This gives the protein CAWRSGAGGETQYF.

The chain's CDR3 is CATSRVARQETQYF. The CDR3, as DNA: TGTGCCACCAGCAGAGTGGCGAGACAAGAGACCCAGTACTTC. The chain has TRBV15 and TRBJ2-5; D is ambiguous. The CDR3 is 14 amino acids. Germline lookup yields CDR1 LNHNV and CDR2 YYDKDF (reference sequence). V lost 1 base and J 2 bases, leaving 8 bases between the germline ends.

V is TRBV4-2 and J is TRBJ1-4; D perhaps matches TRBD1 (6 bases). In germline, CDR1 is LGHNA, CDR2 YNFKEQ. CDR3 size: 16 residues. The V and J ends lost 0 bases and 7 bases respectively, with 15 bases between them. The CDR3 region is CASSQDWRQDSEKLFF. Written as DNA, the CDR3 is TGTGCCAGCAGCCAAGATTGGAGACAGGATAGTGAAAAACTGTTTTTT.

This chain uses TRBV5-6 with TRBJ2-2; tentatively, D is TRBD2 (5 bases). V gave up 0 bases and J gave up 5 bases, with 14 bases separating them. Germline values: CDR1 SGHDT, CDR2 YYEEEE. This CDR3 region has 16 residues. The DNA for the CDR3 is TGTGCCAGCAGCTTGGTCGGGAAACCGGGGACCGGGGAGCTGTTTTTT. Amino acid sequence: CASSLVGKPGTGELFF.

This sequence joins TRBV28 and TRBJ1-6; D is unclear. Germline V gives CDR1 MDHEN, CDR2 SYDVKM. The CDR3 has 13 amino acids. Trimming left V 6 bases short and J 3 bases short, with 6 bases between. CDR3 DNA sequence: TGTGCCAGCAGCCGGGACTATAATTCACCCCTCCACTTT. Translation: CASSRDYNSPLHF. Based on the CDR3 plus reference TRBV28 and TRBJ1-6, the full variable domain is DVKVTQSSRYLVKRTGEKVFLECVQDMDHENMFWYRQDPGLGLRLIYFSYDVKMKEKGDIPEGYSVSREKKERFSLILESASTNQTSMYLCASSRDYNSPLHFGNGTRLTVT.

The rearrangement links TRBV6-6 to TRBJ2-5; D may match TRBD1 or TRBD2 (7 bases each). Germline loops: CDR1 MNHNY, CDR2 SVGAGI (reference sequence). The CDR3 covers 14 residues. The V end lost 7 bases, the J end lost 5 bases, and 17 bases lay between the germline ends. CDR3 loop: CASTSTGRGETQYF. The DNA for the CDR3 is TGTGCCAGCACCTCGACAGGGCGGGGGGAGACCCAGTACTTC.

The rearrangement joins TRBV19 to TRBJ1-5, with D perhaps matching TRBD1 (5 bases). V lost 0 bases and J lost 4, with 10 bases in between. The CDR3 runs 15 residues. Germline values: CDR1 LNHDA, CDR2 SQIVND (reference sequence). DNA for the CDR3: TGTGCCAGTAGTATAGAACAGGCCTGGAATCAGCCCCAGCATTTT. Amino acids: CASSIEQAWNQPQHF.

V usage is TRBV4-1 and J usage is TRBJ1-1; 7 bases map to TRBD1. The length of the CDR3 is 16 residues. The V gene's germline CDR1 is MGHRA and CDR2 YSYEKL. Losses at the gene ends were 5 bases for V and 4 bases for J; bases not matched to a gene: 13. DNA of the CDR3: TGCGCCAGCAGCGACAGGGTAAGGAGTCGGAGCACTGAAGCTTTCTTT. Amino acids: CASSDRVRSRSTEAFF.

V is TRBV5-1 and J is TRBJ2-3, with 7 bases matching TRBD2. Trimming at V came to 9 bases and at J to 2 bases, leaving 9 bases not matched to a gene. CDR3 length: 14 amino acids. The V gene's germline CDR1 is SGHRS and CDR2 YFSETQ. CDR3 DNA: TGCGCCACTAGGACTAGACTCTACACAGATACGCAGTATTTT. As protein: CATRTRLYTDTQYF. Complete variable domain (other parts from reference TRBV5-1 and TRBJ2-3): KAGVTQTPRYLIKTRGQQVTLSCSPISGHRSVSWYQQTPGQGLQFLFEYFSETQRNKGNFPGRFSGRQFSNSRSEMNVSTLELGDSALYLCATRTRLYTDTQYFGPGTRLTVL.

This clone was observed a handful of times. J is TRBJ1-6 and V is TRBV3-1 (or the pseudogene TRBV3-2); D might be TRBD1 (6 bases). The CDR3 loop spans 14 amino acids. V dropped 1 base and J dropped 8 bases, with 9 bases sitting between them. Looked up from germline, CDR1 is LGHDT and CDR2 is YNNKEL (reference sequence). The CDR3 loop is CASSQGTEYSPLHF. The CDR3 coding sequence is TGTGCCAGCAGCCAAGGGACAGAATATTCACCCCTCCACTTT.

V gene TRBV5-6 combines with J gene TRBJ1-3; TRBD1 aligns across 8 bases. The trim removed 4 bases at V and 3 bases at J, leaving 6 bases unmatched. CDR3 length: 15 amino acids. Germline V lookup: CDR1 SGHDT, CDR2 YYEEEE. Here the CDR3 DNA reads TGTGCCAGCAGCCTGTGGACAGGGCTTGGAAACACCATATATTTT. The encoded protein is CASSLWTGLGNTIYF.

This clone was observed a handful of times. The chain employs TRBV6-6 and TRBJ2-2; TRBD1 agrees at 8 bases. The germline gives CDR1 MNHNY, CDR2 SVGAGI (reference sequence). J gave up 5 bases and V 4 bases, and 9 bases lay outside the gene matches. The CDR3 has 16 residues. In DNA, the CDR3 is TGTGCCAGCAGTTCCGCCGGACAGGGAAAGACCGGGGAGCTGTTTTTT. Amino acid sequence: CASSSAGQGKTGELFF.

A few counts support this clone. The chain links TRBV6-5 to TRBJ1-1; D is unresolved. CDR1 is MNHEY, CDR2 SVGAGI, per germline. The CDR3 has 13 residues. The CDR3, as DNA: TGTGCAGCCATGGGGTCGAGGAACACTGAAGCTTTCTTT. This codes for CAAMGSRNTEAFF.

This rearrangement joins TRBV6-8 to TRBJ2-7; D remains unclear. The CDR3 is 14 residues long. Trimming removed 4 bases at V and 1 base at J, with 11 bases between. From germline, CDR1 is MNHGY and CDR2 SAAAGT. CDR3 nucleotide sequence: TGTGCCAGCAGTTGCCCGAGAGTATCCTACGAGCAGTACTTC. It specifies CASSCPRVSYEQYF.

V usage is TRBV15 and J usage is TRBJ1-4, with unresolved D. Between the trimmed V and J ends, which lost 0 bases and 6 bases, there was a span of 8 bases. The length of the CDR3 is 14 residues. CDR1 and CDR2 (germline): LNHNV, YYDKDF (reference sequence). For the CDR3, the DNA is TGTGCCACCAGCAGAGAGGGGTCAGATGAAAAACTGTTTTTT. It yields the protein CATSREGSDEKLFF.